The rows below give T cell receptor beta chains drawn from one sample of a study of shared clonotypes between healthy human individuals. Repertoires were generated with immunoSEQ multiplex PCR, while TCRdb's copy carries only in-frame clones and drops some. The table shows about 2.5 million clones, with roughly 90% occurring only once. The specimen was naive CD4+ T cells from PBMCs. The receptors here all came from a man between 18 and 35 years old in good health. Some clones in this sample may be carry-over from other donors' samples. CDR3s include the opening cysteine and the closing phenylalanine or tryptophan. A D gene is named only where the DNA matches it firmly. For some rows the clone size is stated as once, few or many, or as a class when expanded; others skip it.

TRBJ2-1 | TRBV7-2 | . | . | CASHPPGISYNEQFF | TGTGCCAGCCACCCCCCGGGGATATCATACAATGAGCAGTTCTTC
TRBJ1-1 | TRBV28 | . | . | CASSFEAFF | TGTGCCAGCAGTTTTGAAGCTTTCTTT
TRBJ2-2 | TRBV7-7 | . | . | CASSLGLGTGELFF | TGTGCCAGCAGCTTAGGGTTGGGGACCGGGGAGCTGTTTTTT
TRBJ2-3 | TRBV5-1 | . | . | CASSLGLSTPDTQYF | TGCGCCAGCAGCTTGGGGTTATCGACCCCAGATACGCAGTATTTT
TRBJ2-7 | TRBV6-5 | TRBD2 | . | CASSKSGRGGYEQYF | TGTGCCAGCAGTAAGAGCGGGAGGGGGGGATACGAGCAGTACTTC
TRBJ2-5 | TRBV6-1 | TRBD1 | . | CASSVRGQYQETQYF | TGTGCCAGCAGTGTCCGGGGACAGTACCAAGAGACCCAGTACTTC
TRBJ2-1 | TRBV2 | . | once | CASSDGTRYNEQFF | TGTGCCAGCAGTGATGGGACTCGCTACAATGAGCAGTTCTTC
TRBJ2-1 | TRBV6-5 | TRBD2 | once | CASSYRTSGRGGQFF | TGTGCCAGCAGTTACCGGACTAGCGGGAGGGGGGGGCAGTTCTTC
TRBJ2-1 | TRBV10-3 | . | . | CAISDPSAPTNEQFF | TGTGCCATCAGTGATCCTAGCGCACCTACTAATGAGCAGTTCTTC
TRBJ2-2 | TRBV28 | TRBD2 | . | CASSLELAGTGELFF | TGTGCCAGCAGTTTAGAACTAGCGGGAACCGGGGAGCTGTTTTTT
TRBJ1-5 | TRBV7-3 | . | once | CASSLYDIYSNQPQHF | TGTGCCAGCAGCCTATATGACATCTATAGCAATCAGCCCCAGCATTTT
TRBJ1-1 | TRBV2 | . | . | CASRTTSNTEAFF | TGTGCCAGCAGAACGACATCGAACACTGAAGCTTTCTTT
TRBJ1-2 | TRBV27 | . | . | CASSFLGDYGYTF | TGTGCCAGCAGTTTCCTAGGGGACTATGGCTACACCTTC
TRBJ1-2 | TRBV18 | . | . | CASSPRAAGDGYTF | TGTGCCAGCTCACCTCGAGCGGCAGGGGATGGCTACACCTTC
TRBJ2-2 | TRBV6-5 | TRBD2 | . | CASTAGLAGTGELFF | TGTGCCAGCACCGCGGGACTAGCGGGGACCGGGGAGCTGTTTTTT
TRBJ2-7 | TRBV28 | . | . | CASSQLPGDSYEQYF | TGTGCCAGCAGTCAGTTGCCGGGTGACAGCTACGAGCAGTACTTC
TRBJ1-5 | TRBV28 | . | . | CASRGLQGPNQPQHF | TGTGCCAGCCGTGGTCTCCAGGGCCCCAATCAGCCCCAGCATTTT
TRBJ2-4 | TRBV7-2 | . | . | CASSLNGGLAKNIQYF | TGTGCCAGCAGCTTAAACGGAGGCCTAGCCAAAAACATTCAGTACTTC
TRBJ2-3 | TRBV5-1 | . | . | CASSPAGPDGRHALSADTQYF | TGCGCCAGCAGCCCGGCGGGTCCGGACGGTAGGCATGCGCTCAGCGCAGATACGCAGTATTTT
TRBJ2-3 | TRBV5-1 | . | . | CASSLQQGFADTDTQYF | TGCGCCAGCAGCCTCCAACAGGGCTTTGCGGACACAGATACGCAGTATTTT
TRBJ2-7 | TRBV15 | TRBD1 | . | CATSPYGTGAREQYF | TGTGCCACCAGCCCTTACGGGACAGGGGCCCGCGAGCAGTACTTC
TRBJ2-7 | TRBV5-4 | . | . | CASSVDSYEQYF | TGTGCCAGCAGCGTGGACTCCTACGAGCAGTACTTC
TRBJ1-2 | TRBV27 | TRBD1 | . | CASSPLGQGDYGYTF | TGTGCCAGCAGTCCCCTAGGACAGGGAGACTATGGCTACACCTTC
TRBJ2-7 | TRBV28 | TRBD1 | . | CASSGRDRVQSWYF | TGTGCCAGCAGTGGTCGGGACAGGGTACAGTCCTGGTACTTC
TRBJ2-2 | TRBV6-6 | . | . | CASYIGPSAAGELFF | TGTGCCAGTTATATTGGGCCATCCGCCGCCGGGGAGCTGTTTTTT
TRBJ2-1 | TRBV2 | . | . | CASSPRAEQFF | TGTGCCAGCAGTCCCAGGGCTGAGCAGTTCTTC
TRBJ2-5 | TRBV19 | . | . | CASSTRTMGETQYF | TGTGCCAGTAGTACGAGGACCATGGGGGAGACCCAGTACTTC
TRBJ1-1 | TRBV11-3 | TRBD1 | . | CASSLTKTGDLNTEAFF | TGTGCCAGCAGCTTAACAAAGACAGGGGATTTGAACACTGAAGCTTTCTTT
TRBJ2-1 | TRBV7-2 | . | . | CASSLFYNEQFF | TGTGCCAGCAGCTTATTTTACAATGAGCAGTTCTTC
TRBJ2-2 | TRBV19 | . | . | CASDWGGTGELFF | TGTGCCAGTGACTGGGGCGGAACCGGGGAGCTGTTTTTT
TRBJ2-2 | TRBV19 | . | . | CASSKQGGTGELFF | TGTGCCAGTAGTAAACAGGGGGGGACCGGGGAGCTGTTTTTT
TRBJ1-1 | TRBV6-6 | . | . | CASSPTAEAFF | TGTGCCAGCAGTCCGACTGCTGAAGCTTTCTTT
TRBJ1-4 | TRBV6-6 | . | . | CASSYTTAATNEKLFF | TGTGCCAGCAGTTACACCACAGCAGCAACTAATGAAAAACTGTTTTTT
TRBJ2-7 | TRBV10-3 | TRBD2 | . | CATFSGRIYEQYF | TGTGCCACCTTTAGCGGGAGAATCTACGAGCAGTACTTC
TRBJ2-7 | TRBV15 | . | . | CATSRDRGSSYEQYF | TGTGCCACCAGCAGAGATAGGGGGAGCTCCTACGAGCAGTACTTC
TRBJ1-2 | TRBV28 | TRBD1 | . | CASLDREDYGYTF | TGTGCCAGCCTGGACAGGGAAGACTATGGCTACACCTTC
TRBJ1-1 | TRBV2 | . | . | CASSARTDYTEAFF | TGTGCCAGCAGTGCGAGGACAGACTACACTGAAGCTTTCTTT
TRBJ2-5 | TRBV21-1 | . | . | CASSNGQSGPTIQEIETQYF | TGTGCCAGCAGCAACGGACAAAGCGGACCAACGATCCAAGAGATAGAGACCCAGTACTTC
TRBJ1-2 | TRBV19 | . | . | CASSIARGSGGYTF | TGTGCCAGTAGTATAGCCAGGGGATCTGGTGGCTACACCTTC
TRBJ1-3 | TRBV6-1 | . | . | CASSPGFSGNTIYF | TGTGCCAGCAGTCCCGGTTTTAGTGGAAACACCATATATTTT
TRBJ2-1 | TRBV27 | TRBD2 | . | CASSLWASGFYNEQFF | TGTGCCAGCAGTTTATGGGCTAGCGGATTTTACAATGAGCAGTTCTTC
TRBJ1-1 | TRBV6-5 | . | . | CASSYSSQSQNTEAFF | TGTGCCAGCAGTTACTCTTCGCAGAGCCAGAACACTGAAGCTTTCTTT
TRBJ1-4 | TRBV6-5 | . | . | CASSYSGGLYEKLFF | TGTGCCAGCAGTTACTCCGGGGGGCTTTACGAAAAACTGTTTTTT
TRBJ2-3 | TRBV13 | . | . | CASSERRAETSTDTQYF | TGTGCCAGCAGCGAACGGAGAGCGGAAACTAGCACAGATACGCAGTATTTT
TRBJ1-5 | TRBV27 | TRBD1 | . | CASGALGQGGGIGPQHF | TGTGCCAGCGGAGCACTTGGACAGGGCGGGGGAATCGGGCCCCAGCATTTT
TRBJ2-7 | TRBV7-8 | . | . | CASSLGAEYYEQYF | TGTGCCAGCAGCTTAGGGGCGGAGTACTACGAGCAGTACTTC
TRBJ2-5 | TRBV10-3 | . | once | CAISESSRIQETQYF | TGTGCCATCAGTGAGTCGAGTCGGATCCAAGAGACCCAGTACTTC
TRBJ1-4 | TRBV19 | TRBD1 | . | CASGGQGTTNEKLFF | TGTGCCAGTGGGGGACAGGGGACAACTAATGAAAAACTGTTTTTT
TRBJ1-1 | TRBV7-3 | . | . | CASSLTGGMNTEAFF | TGTGCCAGCAGCTTAACAGGTGGAATGAACACTGAAGCTTTCTTT
TRBJ2-7 | TRBV7-2 | . | . | CASSPGLRDEQYF | TGTGCCAGCAGCCCGGGGCTCAGGGACGAGCAGTACTTC
TRBJ2-1 | TRBV15 | . | . | CATSLIQGLEQFF | TGTGCCACCAGCCTTATACAGGGACTTGAGCAGTTCTTC
TRBJ1-1 | TRBV13 | . | . | CASSWQLRGTEAFF | TGTGCCAGCAGCTGGCAACTCCGGGGCACTGAAGCTTTCTTT
TRBJ1-6 | TRBV5-1 | TRBD1 | . | CASSSSTGGENSPLHF | TGCGCCAGCAGCTCGTCGACAGGGGGCGAGAATTCACCCCTCCACTTT
TRBJ2-3 | TRBV21-1 | . | . | CASMVWLVPDTQYF | TGTGCCAGCATGGTGTGGCTAGTGCCAGATACGCAGTATTTT
TRBJ2-3 | TRBV5-6 | . | . | CASSLYLRTDTQYF | TGTGCCAGCAGCTTGTACCTCAGGACAGATACGCAGTATTTT